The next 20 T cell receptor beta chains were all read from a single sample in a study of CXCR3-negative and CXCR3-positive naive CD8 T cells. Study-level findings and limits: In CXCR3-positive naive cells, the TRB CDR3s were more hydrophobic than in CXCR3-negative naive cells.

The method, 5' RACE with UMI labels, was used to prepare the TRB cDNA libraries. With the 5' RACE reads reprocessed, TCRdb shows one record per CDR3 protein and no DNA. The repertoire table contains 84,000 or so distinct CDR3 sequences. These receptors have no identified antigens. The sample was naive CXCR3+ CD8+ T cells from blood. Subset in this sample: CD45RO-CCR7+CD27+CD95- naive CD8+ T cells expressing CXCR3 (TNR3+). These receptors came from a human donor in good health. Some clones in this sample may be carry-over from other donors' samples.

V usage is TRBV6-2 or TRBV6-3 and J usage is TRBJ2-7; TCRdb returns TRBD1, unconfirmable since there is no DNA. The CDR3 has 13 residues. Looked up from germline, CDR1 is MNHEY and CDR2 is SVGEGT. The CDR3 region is CASRRGFTYEQYF.

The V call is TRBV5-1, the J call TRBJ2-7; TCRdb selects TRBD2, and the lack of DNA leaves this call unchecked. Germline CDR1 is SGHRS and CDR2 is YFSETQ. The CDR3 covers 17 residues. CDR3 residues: CASSTLGATGLDYEQYF.

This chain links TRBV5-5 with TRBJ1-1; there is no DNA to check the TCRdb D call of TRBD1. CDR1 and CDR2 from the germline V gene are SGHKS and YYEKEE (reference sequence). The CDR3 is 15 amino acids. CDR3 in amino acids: CASSVLTGVRTEAFF.

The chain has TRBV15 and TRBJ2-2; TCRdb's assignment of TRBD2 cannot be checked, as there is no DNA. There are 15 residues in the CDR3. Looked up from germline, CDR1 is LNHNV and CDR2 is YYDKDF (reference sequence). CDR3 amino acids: CATSRGLANTGELFF.

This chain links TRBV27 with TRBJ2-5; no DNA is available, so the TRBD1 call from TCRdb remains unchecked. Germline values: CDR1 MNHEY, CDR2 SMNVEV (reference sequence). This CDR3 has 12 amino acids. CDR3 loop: CASRDILETQYF.

CDR3 in amino acids: CASSPEGGSGINTDTQYF. This chain joins TRBV5-4 and TRBJ2-3; TCRdb outputs TRBD1, but without DNA this stays unchecked. This CDR3 spans 18 amino acids. In germline, CDR1 is SGHNT, CDR2 YYREEE (reference sequence).

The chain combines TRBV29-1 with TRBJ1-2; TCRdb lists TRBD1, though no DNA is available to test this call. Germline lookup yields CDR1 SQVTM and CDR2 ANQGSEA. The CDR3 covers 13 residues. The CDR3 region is CSVRTGDGYGYTF.

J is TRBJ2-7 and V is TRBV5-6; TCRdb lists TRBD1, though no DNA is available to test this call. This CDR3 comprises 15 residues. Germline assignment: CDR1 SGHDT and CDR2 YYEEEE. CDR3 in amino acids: CASSLEGQGAWEQYF.

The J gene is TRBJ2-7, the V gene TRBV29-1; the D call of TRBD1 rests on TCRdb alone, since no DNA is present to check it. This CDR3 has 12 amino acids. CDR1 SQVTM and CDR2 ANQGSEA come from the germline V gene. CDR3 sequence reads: CSVWDRSYEQYF.

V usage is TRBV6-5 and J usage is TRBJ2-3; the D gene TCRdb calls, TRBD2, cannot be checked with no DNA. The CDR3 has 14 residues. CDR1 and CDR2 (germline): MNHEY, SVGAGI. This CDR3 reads CASSYSSSGDTQYF.

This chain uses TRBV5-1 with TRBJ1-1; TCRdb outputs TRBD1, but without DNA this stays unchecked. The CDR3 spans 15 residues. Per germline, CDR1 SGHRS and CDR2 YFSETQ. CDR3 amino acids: CASSSKTGLYTEAFF.

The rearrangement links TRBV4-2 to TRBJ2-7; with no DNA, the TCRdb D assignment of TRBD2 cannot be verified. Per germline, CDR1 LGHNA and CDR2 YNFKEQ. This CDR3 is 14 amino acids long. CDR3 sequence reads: CASSQERLAGVGYF.

CDR3 residues: CASSYSGTDTQYF. The gene calls are TRBV6-5 and TRBJ2-3. There are 13 residues in the CDR3. Germline CDR1 reads MNHEY; CDR2 reads SVGAGI.

CDR3 in amino acids: CASSLETRGVTDTQYF. The rearrangement links TRBV5-5 to TRBJ2-3; TCRdb reports TRBD2, a call that lacks DNA to check it against. Germline CDR1 SGHKS, CDR2 YYEKEE (reference sequence). The CDR3 sequence is 16 residues long.

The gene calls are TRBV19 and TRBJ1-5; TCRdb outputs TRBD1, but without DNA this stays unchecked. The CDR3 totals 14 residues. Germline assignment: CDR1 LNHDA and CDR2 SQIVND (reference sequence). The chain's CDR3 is CASSIRPENQPQHF.

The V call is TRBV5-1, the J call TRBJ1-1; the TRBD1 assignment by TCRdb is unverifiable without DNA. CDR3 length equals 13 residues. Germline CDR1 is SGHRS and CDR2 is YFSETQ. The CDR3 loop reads CASSSTGGTEAFF.

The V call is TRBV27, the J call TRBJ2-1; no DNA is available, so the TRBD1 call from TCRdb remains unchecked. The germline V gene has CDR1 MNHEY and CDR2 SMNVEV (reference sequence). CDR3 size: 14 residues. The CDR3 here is CASRGASSYNEQFF.

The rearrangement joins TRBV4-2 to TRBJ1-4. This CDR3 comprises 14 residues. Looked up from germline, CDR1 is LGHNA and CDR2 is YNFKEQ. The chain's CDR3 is CASSQEEVDEKLFF.

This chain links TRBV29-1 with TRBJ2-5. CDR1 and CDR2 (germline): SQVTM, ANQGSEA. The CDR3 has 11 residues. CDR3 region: CSVERVETQYF. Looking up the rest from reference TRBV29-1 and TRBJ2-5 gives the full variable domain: SAVISQKPSRDICQRGTSLTIQCQVDSQVTMMFWYRQQPGQSLTLIATANQGSEATYESGFVIDKFPISRPNLTFSTLTVSNMSPEDSSIYLCSVERVETQYFGPGTRLLVL.

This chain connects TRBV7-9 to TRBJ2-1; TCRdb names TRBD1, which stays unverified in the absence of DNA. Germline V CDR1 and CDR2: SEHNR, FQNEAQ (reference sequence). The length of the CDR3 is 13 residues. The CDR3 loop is CASSADRDNEQFF.